The 4 T cell receptor beta chains in this list originate from one sample, sequenced in a study of T cells in Graves' hyperthyroidism and ophthalmopathy. TCR beta CDR3 regions were amplified from RNA transcripts. HTBI primers were used for first-round RT-PCR of the TCR CDR3. Using its own MiXCR run on the multiplex PCR reads, TCRdb lists one record per CDR3 protein. The sample includes over 700,000 distinct CDR3 sequences, just over 35% of them seen just once. The sequencing sample was made of blood. The receptors stem from a woman aged 40-49 years with Graves' hyperthyroidism.

This clonotype occurred many times. V and J are TRBV10-3 and TRBJ2-7; the D is unclear. CDR3 size: 13 residues. Germline-derived CDR1 and CDR2 are ENHRY and SYGVKD. Trimming stripped 7 bases from V and 3 bases from J, with 13 bases between. Here the CDR3 reads CAIKTTEIYEQYF. DNA for the CDR3: TGTGCCATCAAGACCACTGAAATCTACGAGCAGTACTTC.

This sequence joins TRBV24-1 and TRBJ2-5, with TRBD2 matching over 7 bases. The CDR3 loop spans 15 amino acids. Germline CDR1 is KGHDR and CDR2 is SFDVKD. V shed 5 bases and J 2 bases; nucleotides not matched to a gene: 7. In nucleotides, the CDR3 is TGTGCCACCAGTGGACTCTCGGGACTACAAGAGACCCAGTACTTC. Amino acid sequence: CATSGLSGLQETQYF.

In its sample, this clonotype was seen a few times. The chain links TRBV5-4 to TRBJ2-5, with 8 bases identical to TRBD2. The trim removed 3 bases at V and 1 base at J, leaving 5 bases unmatched. CDR3 length equals 15 residues. The germline gives CDR1 SGHNT, CDR2 YYREEE (reference sequence). CDR3 amino acids: CASSSPTSGQETQYF. The CDR3 DNA follows: TGTGCCAGCAGCTCCCCTACTAGCGGCCAAGAGACCCAGTACTTC.

The chain employs TRBV6-5 and TRBJ1-2, with 7 bases identical to TRBD1. CDR3 length equals 12 residues. Per germline, CDR1 MNHEY and CDR2 SVGAGI. Germline trimming cut 6 bases from V and 7 bases from J; bases unmatched to any gene: 5. The CDR3 DNA sequence: TGTGCCAGCAGCCCGACAGGGCCTGGCTACACCTTC. This encodes CASSPTGPGYTF.